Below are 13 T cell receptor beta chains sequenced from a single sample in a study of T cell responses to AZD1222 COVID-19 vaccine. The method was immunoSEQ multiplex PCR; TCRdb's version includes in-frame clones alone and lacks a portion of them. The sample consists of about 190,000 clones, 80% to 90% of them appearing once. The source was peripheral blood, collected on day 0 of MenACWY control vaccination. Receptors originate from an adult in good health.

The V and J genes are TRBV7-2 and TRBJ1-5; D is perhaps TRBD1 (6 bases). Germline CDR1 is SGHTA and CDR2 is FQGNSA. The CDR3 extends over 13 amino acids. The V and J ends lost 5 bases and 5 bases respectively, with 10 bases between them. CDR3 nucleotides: TGTGCCAGCAGCCCACAGGGAGATCAGCCCCAGCATTTT. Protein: CASSPQGDQPQHF.

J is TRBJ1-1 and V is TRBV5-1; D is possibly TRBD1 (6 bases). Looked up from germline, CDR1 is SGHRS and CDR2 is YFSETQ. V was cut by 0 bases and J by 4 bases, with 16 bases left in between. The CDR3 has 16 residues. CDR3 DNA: TGCGCCAGCAGCTTGGTCGGGGGCGGATTTAGCACTGAAGCTTTCTTT. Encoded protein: CASSLVGGGFSTEAFF.

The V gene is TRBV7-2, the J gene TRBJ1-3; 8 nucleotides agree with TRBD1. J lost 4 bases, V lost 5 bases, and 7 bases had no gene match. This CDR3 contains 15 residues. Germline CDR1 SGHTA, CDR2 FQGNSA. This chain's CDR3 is CASSTTGGAGNTIYF. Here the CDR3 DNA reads TGTGCCAGCAGCACCACAGGGGGAGCGGGAAACACCATATATTTT.

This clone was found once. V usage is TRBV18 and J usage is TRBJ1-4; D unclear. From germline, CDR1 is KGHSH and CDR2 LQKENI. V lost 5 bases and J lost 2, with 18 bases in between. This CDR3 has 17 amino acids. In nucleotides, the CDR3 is TGTGCCAGCTCAAGGTTCGACACGCAGTCCACTAATGAAAAACTGTTTTTT. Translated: CASSRFDTQSTNEKLFF.

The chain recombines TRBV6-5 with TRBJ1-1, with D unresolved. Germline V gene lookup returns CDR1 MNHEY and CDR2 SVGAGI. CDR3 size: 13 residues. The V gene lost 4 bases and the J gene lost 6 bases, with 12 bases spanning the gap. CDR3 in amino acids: CASSLKGLSEAFF. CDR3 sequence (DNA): TGTGCCAGCAGTTTAAAGGGCCTTTCTGAAGCTTTCTTT.

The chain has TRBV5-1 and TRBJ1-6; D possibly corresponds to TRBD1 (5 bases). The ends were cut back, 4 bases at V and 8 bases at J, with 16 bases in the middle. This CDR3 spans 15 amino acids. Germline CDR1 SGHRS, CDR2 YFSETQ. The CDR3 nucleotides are TGCGCCAGCAGCCTCGGGACTCCATTCGATTCACCCCTCCACTTT. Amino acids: CASSLGTPFDSPLHF.

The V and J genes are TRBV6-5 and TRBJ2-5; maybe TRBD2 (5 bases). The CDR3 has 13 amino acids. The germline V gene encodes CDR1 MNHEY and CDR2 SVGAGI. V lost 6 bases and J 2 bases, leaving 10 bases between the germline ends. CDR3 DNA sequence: TGTGCCAGCAGCGTCGGGGTACAAGAGACCCAGTACTTC. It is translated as CASSVGVQETQYF.

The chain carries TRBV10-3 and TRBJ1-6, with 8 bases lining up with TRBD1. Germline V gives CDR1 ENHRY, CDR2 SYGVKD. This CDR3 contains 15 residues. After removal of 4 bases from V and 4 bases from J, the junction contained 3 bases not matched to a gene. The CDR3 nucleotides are TGTGCCATCAGTGGCGACAGGGGTTATAATTCACCCCTCCACTTT. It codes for CAISGDRGYNSPLHF.

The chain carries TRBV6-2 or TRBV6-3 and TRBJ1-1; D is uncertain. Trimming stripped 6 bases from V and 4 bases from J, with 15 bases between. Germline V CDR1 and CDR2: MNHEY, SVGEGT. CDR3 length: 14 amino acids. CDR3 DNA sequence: TGTGCCAGCAGCCTCGGGCCCCCAGGCACTGAAGCTTTCTTT. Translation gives CASSLGPPGTEAFF.

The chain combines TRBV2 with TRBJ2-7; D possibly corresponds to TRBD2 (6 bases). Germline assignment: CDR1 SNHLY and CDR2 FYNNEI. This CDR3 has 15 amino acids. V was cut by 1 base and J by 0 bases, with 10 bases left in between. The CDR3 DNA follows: TGTGCCAGCAGTGAAGGTAGCGGAAGCTCCTACGAGCAGTACTTC. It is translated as CASSEGSGSSYEQYF.

DNA of the CDR3: TGTGCCAGCACCTTGTCAGGGGGAGTTTCACCCCTCCACTTT. Protein sequence: CASTLSGGVSPLHF. The V gene is TRBV7-2, the J gene TRBJ1-6, with 7 bases fitting TRBD1. V was pared by 7 bases and J by 9 bases, with 9 bases of the junction left unmatched. Germline lookup yields CDR1 SGHTA and CDR2 FQGNSA. This CDR3 has 14 residues. Using reference TRBV7-2 and TRBJ1-6 for the parts outside the CDR3, the full variable domain is GAGVSQSPSNKVTEKGKDVELRCDPISGHTALYWYRQSLGQGLEFLIYFQGNSAPDKSGLPSDRFSAERTGGSVSTLTIQRTQQEDSAVYLCASTLSGGVSPLHFGNGTRLTVT.

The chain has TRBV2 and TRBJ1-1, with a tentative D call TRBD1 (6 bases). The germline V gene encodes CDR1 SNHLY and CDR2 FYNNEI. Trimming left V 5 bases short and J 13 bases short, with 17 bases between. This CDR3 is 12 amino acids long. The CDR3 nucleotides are TGTGCCAGCAGTCCCTGGGACAACCGGGGTTTCTTT. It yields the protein CASSPWDNRGFF. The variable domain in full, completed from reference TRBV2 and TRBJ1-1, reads EPEVTQTPSHQVTQMGQEVILRCVPISNHLYFYWYRQILGQKVEFLVSFYNNEISEKSEIFDDQFSVERPDGSNFTLKIRSTKLEDSAMYFCASSPWDNRGFFGQGTRLTVV.

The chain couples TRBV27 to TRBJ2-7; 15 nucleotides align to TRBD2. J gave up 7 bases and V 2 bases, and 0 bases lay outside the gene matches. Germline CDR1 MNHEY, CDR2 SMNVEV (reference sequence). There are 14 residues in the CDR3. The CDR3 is CASSLGLAGGEQYF. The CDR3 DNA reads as TGTGCCAGCAGTTTAGGACTAGCGGGAGGGGAGCAGTACTTC.